The 3 T cell receptor beta chains below come from one sample, sequenced in a study of blood T cells in healthy people across ages. PCR was performed a second time for roughly 7 to 12 cycles using a sample-barcoded 5' primer and a J-beta primer mix. One entry per CDR3 protein, called by TCRdb with MiXCR from the 5' RACE reads. The sample has 800,000 to 950,000 distinct CDR3 sequences; about 29% are singletons. The same sample was also studied in work on T cells of mothers and their children.

Sample: blood. The receptor source for this set is a woman in her thirties or forties in good health.

The rearrangement links TRBV9 to TRBJ2-1; the match to TRBD1 covers 9 bases. The V and J ends lost 3 bases and 13 bases, in that order; junction bases with no gene match: 8. This CDR3 is 13 amino acids long. Germline-derived CDR1 and CDR2 are SGDLS and YYNGEE. The DNA of the CDR3 is TGTGCCAGCAGCGCGGGACAGGGTGGGACCCAGTTCTTC. As protein: CASSAGQGGTQFF.

This clonotype was counted between two and nine times. J is TRBJ2-2 and V is TRBV11-3; D remains ambiguous. The CDR3 contains 14 residues. CDR1 and CDR2 (germline): SGHNT, YENEEA. Deletions cut 3 bases from V and 2 bases from J, with 7 bases between. The CDR3 nucleotides are TGTGCCAGCAGCTTGGACCACAACACCGGGGAGCTGTTTTTT. It specifies CASSLDHNTGELFF.

This clonotype has ten or more counts. This clone may be a read error of a much larger clone one base away. The chain uses TRBV6-2 or TRBV6-3 and TRBJ2-7; D is undetermined. Germline loops: CDR1 MNHEY, CDR2 SVGEGT. Trimming left V 2 bases short and J 2 bases short, with 1 base between. The CDR3 is made up of 11 amino acids. The chain's CDR3 is CASSYPYEQYF. The CDR3 nucleotides read TGTGCCAGCAGTTACCCCTACGAGCAGTACTTC.